This T cell receptor (beta chain) was identified in a study of identical twins. Germline CDR1 is DFQATT and CDR2 is SNEGSKA (reference sequence). With 5 bases clipped from V and 6 bases from J, the junction kept 11 bases outside the gene matches. The CDR3 has 14 residues. The table lists this clonotype with many counts. Its matching antigen is unknown. Study findings and constraints: Carriage of fewer insertions was seen in abundant cord blood beta clonotypes, whereas memory repertoires showed none.

From the 5' RACE reads, TCRdb called clonotypes with MiXCR, one entry per CDR3 protein. The sample lists 550,000 to 700,000 distinct CDR3 sequences, 21% occurring once. Separately, the same data were catalogued under a study of T cells expressing NK-cell markers. Turning to that study: Among the eight sequenced donors, seven tested HCMV-seropositive and one tested seronegative.

The V and J genes are TRBV20-1 and TRBJ2-7, with 9 nucleotides matching TRBD2. This TCR was sampled from a woman aged 18-29 years in good health. Sequencing was carried out using PBMCs. This CDR3 reads CSAEIPGLASEQYF. The CDR3, as DNA: TGCAGTGCTGAAATACCGGGACTAGCAAGCGAGCAGTACTTC.